This T cell receptor beta chain was sequenced during a study of STAT5B mutations in CD4+ large granular lymphocyte leukemia. The germline V and J ends were trimmed by 1 base and 0 bases, with 4 bases remaining between them. Germline V lookup: CDR1 SGDLS, CDR2 YYNGEE. The CDR3 contains 14 residues. Measured with immunoSEQ multiplex PCR; TCRdb has only the in-frame clones, and not every one. The sample has more than 6,000 clones, 74% seen once. Turning to this clone: Its antigen is not identified.

General study findings and limits: No patients shared main leukemic clonotypes, though around 25% appeared at low frequency elsewhere. Top patient clones used TRBV06 genes more often: 8/27 versus 2/35 in controls. Patient CD4-sorted repertoires stayed more clonal than healthy ones after leukemic-clone removal.

The J gene is TRBJ2-2, the V gene TRBV9; the D is unclear. The TCR was taken from an older woman with CD4+ T-cell large granular lymphocyte leukemia. The sample taken for sequencing was PBMCs. CDR3 coding DNA: TGTGCCAGCAGCGTATCAACGAACACCGGGGAGCTGTTTTTT. Its translation: CASSVSTNTGELFF. Supplemented by reference TRBV9 and TRBJ2-2, the full variable domain reads DSGVTQTPKHLITATGQRVTLRCSPRSGDLSVYWYQQSLDQGLQFLIQYYNGEERAKGNILERFSAQQFPDLHSELNLSSLELGDSALYFCASSVSTNTGELFFGEGSRLTVL.